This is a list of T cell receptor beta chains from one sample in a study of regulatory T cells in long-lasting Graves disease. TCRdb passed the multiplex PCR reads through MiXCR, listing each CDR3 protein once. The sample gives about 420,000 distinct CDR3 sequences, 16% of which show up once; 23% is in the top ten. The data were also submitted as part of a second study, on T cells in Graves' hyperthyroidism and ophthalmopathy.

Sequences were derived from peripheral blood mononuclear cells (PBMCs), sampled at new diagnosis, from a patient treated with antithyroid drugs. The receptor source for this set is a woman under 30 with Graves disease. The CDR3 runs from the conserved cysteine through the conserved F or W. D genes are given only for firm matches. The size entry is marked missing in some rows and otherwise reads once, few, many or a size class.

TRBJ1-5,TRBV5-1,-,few,TGCGCCAGCAGCTTAGAAGGGGGGCGCGGCAATCAGCCCCAGCATTTT,CASSLEGGRGNQPQHF
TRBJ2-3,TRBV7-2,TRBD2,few,TGTGCCAGCAGCTTAGAAGGACTAGCGGGAGGGGCTACGCAGTATTTT,CASSLEGLAGGATQYF
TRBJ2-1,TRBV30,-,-,TGTGCCCTTGGGTACAATGAGCAGTTCTTC,CALGYNEQFF
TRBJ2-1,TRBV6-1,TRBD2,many,TGTGCCAGCAGTGTTGCGGGAGGGCCGTCCTACAATGAGCAGTTCTTC,CASSVAGGPSYNEQFF
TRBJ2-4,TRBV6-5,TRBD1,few,TGTGCCAGCAGTTACCCTCAGGGGGCCGTAAACATTCAGTACTTC,CASSYPQGAVNIQYF
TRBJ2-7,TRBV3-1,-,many,TGTGCCAGCAGCCTCGGACAAAGGTCCTACGAGCAGTACTTC,CASSLGQRSYEQYF
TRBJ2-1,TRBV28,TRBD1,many,TGTGCCAGTCCCCCCCCCGGGACAGGTAGCGGAAAAGCGGTCGATGAGCAGTTCTTC,CASPPPGTGSGKAVDEQFF
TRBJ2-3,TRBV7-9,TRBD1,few,TGTGCCAGCAGCTTAGTGCAGGGGGCCACAGATACGCAGTATTTT,CASSLVQGATDTQYF
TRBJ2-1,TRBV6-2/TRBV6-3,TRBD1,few,TGTGCCAGCAGCCCCAGCCGGAGCAGGGGGCTTGAGCAGTTCTTC,CASSPSRSRGLEQFF
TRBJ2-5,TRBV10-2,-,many,TGCGCCAGCAATCAGCGTCAGGGAGAGACCCAGTACTTC,CASNQRQGETQYF
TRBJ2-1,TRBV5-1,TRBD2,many,TGCGCCAGCAGCTTCGGACTAGCGGGATTCAATGAGCAGTTCTTC,CASSFGLAGFNEQFF
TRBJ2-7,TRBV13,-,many,TGTGCCAGCAGCTTCCTCAGGGTCTCCTACGAGCAGTACTTC,CASSFLRVSYEQYF
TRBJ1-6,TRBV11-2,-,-,TGTGCCAGCAGCTCCCTTCGGGGGAGAGGTTCACCCCTCCACTTT,CASSSLRGRGSPLHF
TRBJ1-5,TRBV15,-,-,TGTGCCACCAGCGGATCCCCGGGGACCCATCAGCCCCAGCATTTT,CATSGSPGTHQPQHF
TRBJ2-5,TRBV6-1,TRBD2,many,TGTGCCAGCAGCCGTTCCGGGACTAGCGGGAGGGAGACCCAGTACTTC,CASSRSGTSGRETQYF
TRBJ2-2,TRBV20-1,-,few,TGCAGTGCTAGAGACGAACGGACAGTCACCGGGGAGCTGTTTTTT,CSARDERTVTGELFF
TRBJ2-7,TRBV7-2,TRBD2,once,TGTGCCAGCAGCTTAGATCGTTGGGCTAGCGGGACCGTCGGGCAGTACTTC,CASSLDRWASGTVGQYF
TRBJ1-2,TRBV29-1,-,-,TGCAGCGTTGAACCAGGGCCTACAGGCTACACCTTC,CSVEPGPTGYTF
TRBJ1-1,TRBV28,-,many,TGTGCCAGCAGCCCTGCTTTTGAAGCTTTCTTT,CASSPAFEAFF
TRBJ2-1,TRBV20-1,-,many,TGCAGTGCCTCCGGCCCCGTCGGCAATGAGCAGTTCTTC,CSASGPVGNEQFF
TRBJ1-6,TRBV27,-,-,TGTGCCAGCAGTTTACTCGTAGAATCTTCACCCCTCCACTTT,CASSLLVESSPLHF
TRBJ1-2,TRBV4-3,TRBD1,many,TGCGCCAGCAGCCATCCGGGACAGGGGGCGCGTAGCTACACCTTC,CASSHPGQGARSYTF
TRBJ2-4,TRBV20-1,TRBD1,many,TGCAGTGCTAGAGTAGGGGGCGCGACGAACATTCAGTACTTC,CSARVGGATNIQYF
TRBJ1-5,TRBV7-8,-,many,TGTGCCAGCAGCTTGGATGGGAGCCAGCCCCAGCATTTT,CASSLDGSQPQHF
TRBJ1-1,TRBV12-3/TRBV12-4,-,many,TGTGCCAGCAGTTTAGCGCGTAGGGCCCCTGAAGCTTTCTTT,CASSLARRAPEAFF
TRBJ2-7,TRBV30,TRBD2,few,TGTGCCTGGAGTGTAGGTAGCGGGAGGGCCGAGCAGTACTTC,CAWSVGSGRAEQYF
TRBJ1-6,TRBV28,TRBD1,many,TGTGCCAGTAGAACAGGGGAGCGTGAGGCACCCCTCCACTTT,CASRTGEREAPLHF
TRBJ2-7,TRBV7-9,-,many,TGTGCCAGCAGCTTGTCAAGGAGGAACTACGAGCAGTACTTC,CASSLSRRNYEQYF
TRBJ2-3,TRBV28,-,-,TGTGCCAGCAGTCTAACTACTACAGGGTTAGATACGCAGTATTTT,CASSLTTTGLDTQYF
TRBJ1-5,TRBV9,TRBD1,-,TGTGCCAGCAGCCTCCGGGACAGGAGTCAGCCCCAGCATTTT,CASSLRDRSQPQHF
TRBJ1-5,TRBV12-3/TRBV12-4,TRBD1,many,TGTGCCAGCAGCACAGGGGGGGTAGTGGCTCAGCCCCAGCATTTT,CASSTGGVVAQPQHF
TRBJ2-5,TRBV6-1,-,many,TGTGCCAGCAGCTTACTAGTTGCGACAAAAGGGACCCAGTACTTC,CASSLLVATKGTQYF
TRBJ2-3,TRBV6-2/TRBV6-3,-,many,TGTGCCAGCAGTTACTCGAACAATTGGAGCGGGCGCACAGATACGCAGTATTTT,CASSYSNNWSGRTDTQYF
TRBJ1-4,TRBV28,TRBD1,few,TGTGCCAGCAGTAAAACACAGGGACAGGGGAATGAAAAACTGTTTTTT,CASSKTQGQGNEKLFF
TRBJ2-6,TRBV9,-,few,TGTGCCAGTCAACAGGGCTCTGGGGCCAACGTCCTGACTTTC,CASQQGSGANVLTF
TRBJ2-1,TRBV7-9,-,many,TGTGCCAGCAGCTCCCTTGGAGCGCCGAGCTCCTACAATGAGCAGTTCTTC,CASSSLGAPSSYNEQFF
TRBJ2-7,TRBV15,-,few,TGTGCCACCAGCAGTGACAGGCCTGTTCCCCTACGATTGCTGGAGCAGTACTTC,CATSSDRPVPLRLLEQYF
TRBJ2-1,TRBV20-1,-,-,TGCAGTGCGCCACCGACAGGGAGGGGGCAGTTCTTC,CSAPPTGRGQFF
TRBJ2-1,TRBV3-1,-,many,TGTGCCAGCAGCCAACAAACAGGGTTCGAGCAGTTCTTC,CASSQQTGFEQFF
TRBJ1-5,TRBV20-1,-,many,TGCAGTGCTAGACCCCTGGTTCAGTTTAGCAATCAGCCCCAGCATTTT,CSARPLVQFSNQPQHF